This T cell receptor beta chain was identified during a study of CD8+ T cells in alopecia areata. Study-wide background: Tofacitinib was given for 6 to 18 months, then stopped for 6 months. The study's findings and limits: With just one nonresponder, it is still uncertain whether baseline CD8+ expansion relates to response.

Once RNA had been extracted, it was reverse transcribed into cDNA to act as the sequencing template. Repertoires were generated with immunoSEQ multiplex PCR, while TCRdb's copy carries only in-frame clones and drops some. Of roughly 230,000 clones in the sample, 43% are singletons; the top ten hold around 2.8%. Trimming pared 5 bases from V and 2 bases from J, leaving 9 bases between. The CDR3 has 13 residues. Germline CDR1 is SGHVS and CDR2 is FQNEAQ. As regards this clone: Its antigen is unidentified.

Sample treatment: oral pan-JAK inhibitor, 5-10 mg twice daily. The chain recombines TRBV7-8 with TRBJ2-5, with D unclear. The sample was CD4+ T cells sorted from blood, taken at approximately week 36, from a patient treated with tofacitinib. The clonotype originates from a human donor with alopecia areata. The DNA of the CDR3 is TGTGCCAGCAGCCCTACTAATCAAGAGACCCAGTACTTC. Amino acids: CASSPTNQETQYF.